One sample yielded the 20 T cell receptor beta chains listed below, sequenced in a study of blood T cell repertoires in COVID-19. Sequenced by immunoSEQ multiplex PCR; TCRdb stores in-frame clones only, minus some. This sample has under 250,000 clones, with about 87% found just once. Material: peripheral blood. The receptors originated from a woman in her 70s with active or convalescent COVID-19.

The chain employs TRBV2 and TRBJ1-6, with 7 positions matching TRBD1. The CDR3 has 14 amino acids. V gave up 5 bases and J gave up 10 bases; unmatched junction bases: 8. Germline V gene sequence: CDR1 SNHLY, CDR2 FYNNEI. The CDR3 here is CASSPGQWSSPLHF. CDR3 sequence (DNA): TGTGCCAGCAGTCCGGGACAGTGGAGCTCACCCCTCCACTTT.

The J gene is TRBJ1-6, the V gene TRBV27; D gene unclear. V lost 5 bases and J lost 3, with 11 bases in between. Germline values: CDR1 MNHEY, CDR2 SMNVEV (reference sequence). The CDR3 has 15 residues. This CDR3 is CASSQSGLYNSPLHF. The CDR3 DNA reads as TGTGCCAGCAGTCAATCCGGACTCTATAATTCACCCCTCCACTTT.

The V and J genes are TRBV12-3 or TRBV12-4 and TRBJ1-1, with 7 bases fitting TRBD1. The V gene end was trimmed by 11 bases and the J gene end by 8 bases; junction bases not matched to a gene: 11. The CDR3 has 12 amino acids. CDR3 sequence: CAQTRSTGEAFF. CDR3 nucleotides: TGTGCCCAAACCAGGTCGACAGGGGAAGCTTTCTTT.

The V call is TRBV12-3 or TRBV12-4, the J call TRBJ2-7; no firm D call. The CDR3 has 13 residues. The V and J ends lost 4 bases and 2 bases respectively, with 9 bases between them. In DNA form, the CDR3 reads TGTGCCAGCAGTTCGTACAGAACCTACGAGCAGTACTTC. The encoded protein is CASSSYRTYEQYF.

The CDR3 DNA is TGTGCTAGTGGTTTAGACAGGGGTGGTGTGGGCACAGATACGCAGTATTTT. Residues: CASGLDRGGVGTDTQYF. The chain employs TRBV12-5 and TRBJ2-3; 8 positions agree with TRBD1. The CDR3 sequence is 17 residues long. Germline-derived CDR1 and CDR2 are LGHNT and FRNRAP. Trimming cost V 3 bases and J 1 base; bases outside gene matches: 9.

The chain uses TRBV6-2 or TRBV6-3 and TRBJ2-7; D possibly corresponds to TRBD2 (5 bases). The V and J ends lost 6 bases and 6 bases respectively, with 9 bases between them. This CDR3 has 11 amino acids. From germline, CDR1 is MNHEY and CDR2 SVGEGT. In DNA, the CDR3 is TGTGCCAGCAGCCGCGAGGGCGAGCAGTACTTC. Protein product: CASSREGEQYF.

The chain is built from TRBV5-6 and TRBJ1-6; D remains ambiguous. Germline V gene data show CDR1 as SGHDT and CDR2 as YYEEEE. The V end was cut by 4 bases, the J end by 0 bases, with 11 bases between. This CDR3 contains 16 residues. The CDR3 loop reads CASSGGFNSYNSPLHF. The CDR3 DNA follows: TGTGCCAGCAGCGGAGGGTTTAACTCCTATAATTCACCCCTCCACTTT.

This clone was seen only a few times. The rearrangement uses TRBV9 and TRBJ2-7; D perhaps matches TRBD1 (6 bases). Deletions cut 4 bases from V and 4 bases from J, with 12 bases between. The CDR3 totals 13 residues. Germline V gene sequence: CDR1 SGDLS, CDR2 YYNGEE. CDR3 loop: CASSPDGQYEQYF. For the CDR3, the DNA is TGTGCCAGCAGCCCAGACGGACAGTACGAGCAGTACTTC.

This chain connects TRBV25-1 to TRBJ2-7; 7 nucleotides agree with TRBD2. Germline CDR1 and CDR2: MGHDK and SYGVNS. J was trimmed by 9 bases and V by 3 bases; bases with no gene match: 11. The CDR3 totals 14 residues. The CDR3 loop is CASSEPAGRDVQYF. In nucleotides, the CDR3 is TGTGCCAGCAGTGAGCCGGCAGGGAGGGATGTGCAGTACTTC.

Only one count was recorded for this clone. This sequence joins TRBV18 and TRBJ2-7; D is uncertain. The CDR3 has 14 amino acids. The V gene lost 0 bases and the J gene lost 0 bases, with 6 bases spanning the gap. Germline values: CDR1 KGHSH, CDR2 LQKENI. The CDR3: CASSPPRSSYEQYF. The CDR3 coding sequence is TGTGCCAGCTCACCACCGAGGAGCTCCTACGAGCAGTACTTC.

This chain links TRBV3-1 (or the pseudogene TRBV3-2) with TRBJ1-2; no clear D gene. Germline-derived CDR1 and CDR2 are LGHDT and YNNKEL (reference sequence). V shed 3 bases and J shed 4 bases, with 18 bases lying between them. There are 16 residues in the CDR3. The CDR3 DNA reads TGTGCCAGCAGCCACGTCCGGGGAAAAGGACTCTATGGCTACACCTTC. This sequence encodes CASSHVRGKGLYGYTF.

The chain links TRBV5-8 to TRBJ2-6; D gene uncertain. Trimming cost V 4 bases and J 2 bases, with 13 bases left between them. There are 16 residues in the CDR3. CDR1 and CDR2 (germline): SGHTS, YDEGEE. The CDR3 nucleotides are TGTGCCAGCAGCCTAGACCCGCCTCCTGGGGCCAACGTCCTGACTTTC. Protein: CASSLDPPPGANVLTF.

V usage is TRBV29-1 and J usage is TRBJ2-3; tentatively, D is TRBD1 (6 bases). Germline CDR1 is SQVTM and CDR2 is ANQGSEA. The germline V and J ends were trimmed by 7 bases and 0 bases, with 11 bases remaining between them. This CDR3 comprises 13 residues. The CDR3 protein is CSASRGSTDTQYF. The CDR3 DNA reads TGCAGCGCCTCCAGGGGTAGCACAGATACGCAGTATTTT.

The chain uses TRBV6-5 and TRBJ1-6; D may be TRBD1 (6 bases). Deletions cut 7 bases from V and 10 bases from J, with 20 bases between. The CDR3 has 15 amino acids. Per germline, CDR1 MNHEY and CDR2 SVGAGI. CDR3 DNA sequence: TGTGCCAGCACCTACAATCAGGGGCGGGGGTCACCCCTCCACTTT. Translating gives CASTYNQGRGSPLHF.

The chain employs TRBV10-3 and TRBJ1-1, with D tentatively TRBD1 (6 bases). The germline V gene has CDR1 ENHRY and CDR2 SYGVKD. V gave up 3 bases and J gave up 5 bases, with 10 bases separating them. This CDR3 is built from 13 residues. The CDR3, as DNA: TGTGCCATCAGTGATCAGGGGCAAACTGAAGCTTTCTTT. Translating it yields CAISDQGQTEAFF.

The CDR3 DNA reads TGTGCCAGCAGCCAAGAATCCAAGACCCAGTACTTC. Translation: CASSQESKTQYF. The rearrangement joins TRBV3-1 (or the pseudogene TRBV3-2) to TRBJ2-5; D ambiguous. Trimming took off 0 bases at V and 6 bases at J, with 5 bases between the two ends. The CDR3 sequence is 12 residues long. Germline V gene lookup returns CDR1 LGHDT and CDR2 YNNKEL (reference sequence).

This clone appeared a single time. The V and J genes are TRBV2 and TRBJ1-5; D is unclear. This CDR3 region has 14 residues. Trimming stripped 3 bases from V and 0 bases from J, with 6 bases between. Germline CDR1 SNHLY, CDR2 FYNNEI. The CDR3, as DNA: TGTGCCAGCAGTGATCAGGTTAGCAATCAGCCCCAGCATTTT. Its translation: CASSDQVSNQPQHF.

V gene TRBV28 combines with J gene TRBJ2-7; 8 bases are shared with TRBD1. This CDR3 has 14 residues. V shed 3 bases, J shed 3 bases, and the junction held 4 bases outside the gene matches. Germline V CDR1 and CDR2: MDHEN, SYDVKM. The CDR3 DNA follows: TGTGCCAGCAGTTTGACAGGGGCGTTCTACGAGCAGTACTTC. Amino acid sequence: CASSLTGAFYEQYF.

The V and J genes are TRBV24-1 and TRBJ1-5; D is perhaps TRBD1 (5 bases). The CDR3 extends over 15 amino acids. V dropped 4 bases and J dropped 3 bases, with 12 bases sitting between them. Germline CDR1 and CDR2: KGHDR and SFDVKD. CDR3 bases: TGTGCCACCAGTGACCCCCGGGGGTTCAATCAGCCCCAGCATTTT. It specifies CATSDPRGFNQPQHF.

V gene TRBV5-6 combines with J gene TRBJ1-2, with D possibly matching TRBD1 (5 bases). The germline V gene encodes CDR1 SGHDT and CDR2 YYEEEE. The V end lost 3 bases, the J end lost 4 bases, and 10 bases lay between the germline ends. CDR3 length: 13 amino acids. CDR3 in DNA: TGTGCCAGCAGCTCGGACAATGGCTATGGCTACACCTTC. This translates into CASSSDNGYGYTF. Supplemented by reference TRBV5-6 and TRBJ1-2, the full variable domain reads DAGVTQSPTHLIKTRGQQVTLRCSPKSGHDTVSWYQQALGQGPQFIFQYYEEEERQRGNFPDRFSGHQFPNYSSELNVNALLLGDSALYLCASSSDNGYGYTFGSGTRLTVV.